This TCR beta chain originates from a study of shared clonotypes between healthy human individuals. Only in-frame clones appear in the TCRdb table, and some are missing; sequencing was by immunoSEQ multiplex PCR. This table holds over a million clones, approximately 98.5% found once. The germline V gene encodes CDR1 SGHNT and CDR2 YYREEE (reference sequence). V dropped 3 bases and J dropped 2; count of bases not matched to a gene: 6. The CDR3 contains 15 residues. V gene TRBV5-4 combines with J gene TRBJ2-3, with TRBD2 matching 7 bases. The sequenced sample consisted of naive CD4+ T cells sorted from blood. Subset meaning: CD45RA+ positively selected. The source of this sequence is a man aged 25-45 years in good health. The CDR3 DNA is TGTGCCAGCAGCTGGGGGGGGAAAGTCACAGATACGCAGTATTTT. Its translation is CASSWGGKVTDTQYF.